Below, 24 T cell receptor beta chains from the same sample are listed, as sequenced in a study of T cells in Graves' hyperthyroidism and ophthalmopathy. Amplified TCR beta CDR3 regions came from RNA transcripts. A first-round RT-PCR of the TCR CDR3 used the HTBI primer set. TCRdb reanalysed the multiplex PCR reads using MiXCR and keeps one entry per CDR3 protein. The sample consists of approximately 590,000 distinct CDR3 sequences, about 15% of them appearing once. Sequenced: blood. These receptors all stem from a woman in her thirties with Graves' hyperthyroidism.

This chain joins TRBV10-3 and TRBJ2-1; D remains ambiguous. The length of the CDR3 is 11 residues. Trimming pared 7 bases from V and 5 bases from J, leaving 6 bases between. In germline, CDR1 is ENHRY, CDR2 SYGVKD. Here the CDR3 reads CAIIQDNEQFF. The CDR3 DNA follows: TGTGCCATCATTCAGGACAATGAGCAGTTCTTC.

The V gene is TRBV11-2, the J gene TRBJ2-1; 9 nucleotides line up with TRBD1. Trimming cost V 5 bases and J 3 bases; bases outside gene matches: 11. The CDR3 has 17 amino acids. CDR1 and CDR2 (germline): SGHAT, FQNNGV. CDR3 in amino acids: CASSNPTGTGFYNEQFF. CDR3 bases: TGTGCCAGCAGCAATCCCACCGGGACAGGGTTCTACAATGAGCAGTTCTTC.

This clonotype is a singleton in its sample. This chain connects TRBV4-1 to TRBJ1-5; D is perhaps TRBD1 (5 bases). The germline V and J ends were trimmed by 1 base and 4 bases, with 17 bases remaining between them. The CDR3 spans 17 residues. The germline V gene has CDR1 MGHRA and CDR2 YSYEKL. CDR3 sequence reads: CASSQGPQGIRNQPQHF. Here the CDR3 DNA reads TGCGCCAGCAGCCAAGGGCCGCAGGGTATACGAAATCAGCCCCAGCATTTT.

This clonotype was observed a handful of times. The V gene is TRBV4-1, the J gene TRBJ2-2; 11 nucleotides align to TRBD2. Germline V gene sequence: CDR1 MGHRA, CDR2 YSYEKL. Trimming removed 7 bases from V and 7 bases from J; junction bases left unmatched: 8. This CDR3 has 15 residues. The CDR3 sequence: CASKPLAGVVGELFF. In nucleotides, the CDR3 is TGCGCCAGCAAACCACTAGCGGGAGTGGTCGGGGAGCTGTTTTTT.

This clonotype was seen more than once but under ten times. The rearrangement links TRBV18 to TRBJ2-1; D is ambiguous. The CDR3 covers 12 residues. Germline CDR1 KGHSH, CDR2 LQKENI. Trimming removed 4 bases at V and 7 bases at J, with 8 bases between. The CDR3 DNA is TGTGCCAGCTCACGATACGTAAATGAGCAGTTCTTC. Translating it yields CASSRYVNEQFF.

In this sample, this clonotype turned up many times. The chain uses TRBV5-1 and TRBJ2-1, with 12 bases that match TRBD1. V dropped 2 bases and J dropped 6; count of bases not matched to a gene: 6. This CDR3 spans 16 amino acids. Germline-derived CDR1 and CDR2 are SGHRS and YFSETQ. CDR3 protein: CASSFSGTGGLNEQFF. In DNA, the CDR3 is TGCGCCAGCAGCTTTTCCGGGACAGGGGGCCTCAATGAGCAGTTCTTC.

This clonotype appeared many times. The chain has TRBV3-1 and TRBJ1-3, with D possibly matching TRBD1 (5 bases). This CDR3 is built from 15 residues. With 2 bases removed from V and 3 bases from J, the gap between germline ends came to 11 bases. The V gene's germline CDR1 is LGHDT and CDR2 YNNKEL (reference sequence). DNA of the CDR3: TGTGCCAGCAGCCAATCGGGGGGATTTGGAAACACCATATATTTT. Translated: CASSQSGGFGNTIYF.

This clonotype showed up many times. Relative to the germline gene, one junction end is altered; a read error may explain this. This sequence joins TRBV7-3 and TRBJ2-3; D gene uncertain. The CDR3 runs to 13 residues. Germline V lookup: CDR1 SGHTA, CDR2 FQGTGA. The DNA for the CDR3 is TGTGTCAGCAGCCTGTCCCGTACAGATACGCAGTATTTT. Translated: CVSSLSRTDTQYF.

This clonotype has a handful of counts. The rearrangement joins TRBV29-1 to TRBJ2-7; no firm D call. The CDR3 runs 13 residues. From germline, CDR1 is SQVTM and CDR2 ANQGSEA. Trimming removed 3 bases from V and 3 bases from J, with 12 bases in between. The CDR3: CSVEDPQDYEQYF. The CDR3 nucleotides read TGCAGCGTTGAGGACCCCCAAGACTACGAGCAGTACTTC.

About this clonotype itself: A read error is the likely source, as a far larger clone sits one nucleotide away. The CDR3 spells CASSFGGGGYEQCF. In DNA, the CDR3 is TGTGCCAGCAGTTTTGGTGGAGGCGGGTACGAGCAGTGCTTC. The chain recombines TRBV27 with TRBJ2-7; maybe TRBD2 (5 bases). There are 14 residues in the CDR3. Germline values: CDR1 MNHEY, CDR2 SMNVEV (reference sequence).

This clonotype was observed many times. CDR3 bases: TGTGCCTGGAGTGTACGCACTGGGAACACTGAAGCTTTCTTT. Residues: CAWSVRTGNTEAFF. The V gene is TRBV30, the J gene TRBJ1-1; D ambiguous. The V end lost 0 bases, the J end lost 1 base, and 9 bases lay between the germline ends. The CDR3 consists of 14 residues. Germline V CDR1 and CDR2: GTSNPN, SVGIG (reference sequence).

This clonotype occurred a few times. This sequence joins TRBV6-1 and TRBJ2-3; D may be TRBD2 (6 bases). The CDR3 covers 16 residues. V shed 6 bases and J shed 2 bases, with 18 bases lying between them. Germline loops: CDR1 MNHNS, CDR2 SASEGT. This CDR3 reads CASRQSPSEYTDTQYF. CDR3 in DNA: TGTGCCAGCAGACAGTCGCCTAGCGAGTACACAGATACGCAGTATTTT.

This clonotype was observed many times. The chain has TRBV2 and TRBJ2-3, with D perhaps TRBD2 (7 bases). Germline V gene lookup returns CDR1 SNHLY and CDR2 FYNNEI. The germline V and J ends were trimmed by 6 bases and 1 base, with 14 bases remaining between them. The CDR3 consists of 15 residues. In nucleotides, the CDR3 is TGTGCCAGCAGGGGGGGGCAGGAGGGCACAGATACGCAGTATTTT. Residues: CASRGGQEGTDTQYF.

This chain uses TRBV20-1 with TRBJ1-5, with 7 bases that match TRBD1. The CDR3 has 14 amino acids. V shed 6 bases and J 0 bases; nucleotides not matched to a gene: 5. The V gene's germline CDR1 is DFQATT and CDR2 SNEGSKA (reference sequence). The CDR3 is CSAGDRSSNQPQHF. The CDR3 DNA sequence: TGCAGTGCAGGGGACAGAAGTAGCAATCAGCCCCAGCATTTT.

Ten or more counts support this clonotype. The chain couples TRBV28 to TRBJ2-5, with TRBD1 identical over 11 bases. After removal of 5 bases from V and 5 bases from J, the junction contained 7 bases not matched to a gene. The CDR3 length is 15 residues. Germline CDR1 and CDR2: MDHEN and SYDVKM. The CDR3 DNA is TGTGCCAGCAGTATCTGGACAGGGGGCAAGGAGACCCAGTACTTC. It codes for CASSIWTGGKETQYF.

At least ten counts were recorded for this clonotype. The CDR3 DNA reads as TGTGCCAGCAACCCGCTTTTCTCGTTAGGTAGCGAGCAGTACTTC. Amino acid sequence: CASNPLFSLGSEQYF. The rearrangement joins TRBV6-1 to TRBJ2-7; D gene ambiguous. The germline V gene has CDR1 MNHNS and CDR2 SASEGT. This CDR3 comprises 15 residues. With 7 bases removed from V and 6 bases from J, the gap between germline ends came to 22 bases.

This clonotype occurred many times. The chain uses TRBV7-2 and TRBJ2-3; D possibly corresponds to TRBD2 (6 bases). The V gene's germline CDR1 is SGHTA and CDR2 FQGNSA. With 2 bases removed from V and 3 bases from J, the gap between germline ends came to 12 bases. CDR3 length equals 15 residues. The CDR3 DNA reads as TGTGCCAGCAGCTTATTCGGGAGCGTGACAGATACGCAGTATTTT. Amino acid sequence: CASSLFGSVTDTQYF.

This clonotype appeared many times. This chain connects TRBV7-2 to TRBJ2-2; possible D gene TRBD2, 6 bases. CDR1 and CDR2 from the germline V gene are SGHTA and FQGNSA. Deletions cut 8 bases from V and 4 bases from J, with 14 bases between. The CDR3 covers 14 residues. CDR3 coding DNA: TGTGCCAGCGTCCGGGAGTTGACCACCGGGGAGCTGTTTTTT. It yields the protein CASVRELTTGELFF.

At least ten counts were recorded for this clonotype. The chain employs TRBV5-1 and TRBJ2-7; no reliable D call. V was cut by 0 bases and J by 3 bases, with 4 bases left in between. The CDR3 has 12 residues. Germline CDR1 reads SGHRS; CDR2 reads YFSETQ. The CDR3: CASSLGNYEQYF. In nucleotides, the CDR3 is TGCGCCAGCAGCTTGGGGAACTACGAGCAGTACTTC.

Worth noting for this clonotype: The germline gene is not matched at one end of the junction; a read error may be the cause. The gene calls are TRBV10-2 and TRBJ2-1; 7 nucleotides line up with TRBD2. Germline loops: CDR1 WSHSY, CDR2 SAAADI. The CDR3 loop spans 14 amino acids. CDR3 sequence reads: CASRHGGSYNEQLF. The CDR3 DNA reads as TGCGCCAGCAGGCATGGCGGGAGCTACAATGAGCAGCTCTTC.

V usage is TRBV10-3 and J usage is TRBJ2-5, with D possibly being TRBD1 (6 bases). CDR1 and CDR2 (germline): ENHRY, SYGVKD. The CDR3 has 15 residues. With 5 bases removed from V and 3 bases from J, the gap between germline ends came to 16 bases. CDR3 nucleotide sequence: TGTGCCATCAGTCGGGGCCGGGACATTAAAGAGACCCAGTACTTC. Residues: CAISRGRDIKETQYF.

This clonotype turned up a few times. The genes are TRBV4-3 and TRBJ1-4; D unclear. Deletions cut 0 bases from V and 3 bases from J, with 8 bases between. Germline CDR1 LGHNA, CDR2 YSLEER. The CDR3 sequence is 15 residues long. The CDR3 is CASSQDLGSNEKLFF. The CDR3 DNA sequence: TGCGCCAGCAGCCAAGATCTGGGTTCTAATGAAAAACTGTTTTTT.

This clonotype has ten or more counts. CDR3 amino acids: CATSRNWDSTDTQYF. Written as DNA, the CDR3 is TGTGCCACCAGCAGGAACTGGGACAGCACAGATACGCAGTATTTT. J is TRBJ2-3 and V is TRBV15; D possibly uses TRBD1 or TRBD2 (5 bases each). The ends were cut back, 3 bases at V and 0 bases at J, with 10 bases in the middle. Germline V gives CDR1 LNHNV, CDR2 YYDKDF (reference sequence). CDR3 length equals 15 residues.

The chain uses TRBV6-1 and TRBJ2-5; D gene unclear. Germline V gene sequence: CDR1 MNHNS, CDR2 SASEGT. The germline V and J ends were trimmed by 5 bases and 5 bases, with 12 bases remaining between them. The CDR3 covers 13 residues. DNA of the CDR3: TGTGCCAGCAGTTCAGATGGATGGGAGACCCAGTACTTC. Translation: CASSSDGWETQYF.